The source of this T cell receptor beta chain is a study of cytomegalovirus exposure and HLA in healthy donors. Trimming cost V 1 base and J 2 bases, with 9 bases left between them. The CDR3 totals 15 residues. Looked up from germline, CDR1 is KGHSH and CDR2 is LQKENI. With 60 Vbeta and 13 Jbeta primers, the PCR was carried out. Assay: immunoSEQ multiplex PCR; the TCRdb copy retains only in-frame clones and omits some. The sample has more than 20,000 clones, approximately 75% seen once. This sequence originates from a male donor in good health and CMV-seronegative. Sequenced sample: PBMCs. The chain combines TRBV18 with TRBJ1-3, with D possibly TRBD1 on 5 matching bases. CDR3 in amino acids: CASSPLPGTGNTIYF. The CDR3 nucleotides read TGTGCCAGCTCACCACTCCCAGGGACTGGAAACACCATATATTTT.